A selection of T cell receptor beta chains follows, all from one sample in a study of cytomegalovirus exposure and HLA in healthy donors. Sequencing used immunoSEQ multiplex PCR; TCRdb keeps in-frame clones, though not all of them. This table holds around 150,000 clones. Sequenced sample: PBMCs. These receptors came from a man aged 40-55 years in good health and CMV-seronegative. Each CDR3 is given with its conserved first and last residue. D genes are given only for firm matches.

J	V	D	CDR3	DNA
TRBJ1-3	TRBV29-1	.	CSVPDSLSGNTIYF	TGCAGCGTTCCAGACAGCCTCTCTGGAAACACCATATATTTT
TRBJ2-7	TRBV11-3	TRBD1	CASSLATGSSYEQYF	TGTGCCAGCAGCTTAGCGACAGGGTCTTCCTACGAGCAGTACTTC
TRBJ2-5	TRBV6-1	.	CASSEQRETQYF	TGTGCCAGCAGTGAGCAGCGGGAGACCCAGTACTTC
TRBJ1-6	TRBV5-4	.	CASSLGQNPSYNSPLHF	TGTGCCAGCAGCTTGGGACAGAACCCCTCCTATAATTCACCCCTCCACTTT
TRBJ1-1	TRBV18	.	CASSSDRNTEAFF	TGTGCCAGCTCTTCGGACAGGAACACTGAAGCTTTCTTT
TRBJ2-7	TRBV5-6	TRBD1	CASSPGQSYEQYF	TGTGCCAGCAGCCCGGGACAGTCCTACGAGCAGTACTTC
TRBJ2-7	TRBV11-2	TRBD2	CASSIGLGNGIEQYF	TGTGCCAGCAGCATCGGACTAGGGAACGGGATCGAGCAGTACTTC
TRBJ1-1	TRBV11-1	.	CASSTRVNTEAFF	TGTGCCAGCAGCACCAGGGTGAACACTGAAGCTTTCTTT
TRBJ2-1	TRBV5-6	.	CASSSKRSSYNEQFF	TGTGCCAGCAGCTCAAAAAGGAGCTCCTACAATGAGCAGTTCTTC
TRBJ2-3	TRBV2	.	CASSAGLTSTDTQYF	TGTGCCAGCAGCGCGGGACTCACTAGCACAGATACGCAGTATTTT
TRBJ1-3	TRBV19	TRBD1	CASSSHRGSGNTIYF	TGTGCCAGTAGTTCCCACAGGGGCTCTGGAAACACCATATATTTT
TRBJ2-1	TRBV7-2	TRBD2	CASSPRRTSGGAEQFF	TGTGCCAGCAGCCCCCGTCGGACTAGCGGGGGGGCTGAGCAGTTCTTC
TRBJ1-5	TRBV2	.	CASSETLDRSNQPQHF	TGTGCCAGCAGTGAAACCTTGGACAGAAGCAATCAGCCCCAGCATTTT
TRBJ1-6	TRBV15	.	CATSRGDAGSPLHF	TGTGCCACCAGCAGAGGGGATGCGGGGTCACCCCTCCACTTT
TRBJ2-3	TRBV28	.	CATSVNTDTQYF	TGTGCCACTAGTGTTAACACAGATACGCAGTATTTT